The rows below give T cell receptor beta chains drawn from one sample of a study of T cell responses to AZD1222 COVID-19 vaccine. Assay: immunoSEQ multiplex PCR; the TCRdb copy retains only in-frame clones and omits some. The table shows approximately 150,000 clones, with just over 90% occurring only once. Sequencing used peripheral blood, obtained 28 days after the second AZD1222 dose. These receptors were obtained from an adult who received the AZD1222 COVID-19 vaccine. CDR3s include the opening cysteine and the closing phenylalanine or tryptophan. Not all rows give a size; the values are once, few, many and, for expanded clones, a class.

j_call: TRBJ1-1
v_call: TRBV9
clone_size: NA
cdr3_aa: CASSSHLQGGNTEAFF

j_call: TRBJ1-1
v_call: TRBV15
clone_size: NA
cdr3_aa: CATSRRVNTEAFF

j_call: TRBJ2-1
v_call: TRBV5-1
clone_size: NA
cdr3_aa: CASSTNPTGTGFGNEQFF

j_call: TRBJ2-5
v_call: TRBV7-6
clone_size: once
cdr3_aa: CASSLKSAERLWETQYF

j_call: TRBJ1-2
v_call: TRBV11-2
clone_size: NA
cdr3_aa: CASSSYATGVIYGYTF

j_call: TRBJ1-5
v_call: TRBV30
clone_size: NA
cdr3_aa: CAWSAQSNQPQHF

j_call: TRBJ1-4
v_call: TRBV5-1
clone_size: NA
cdr3_aa: CASSLAGTGNEKLFF

j_call: TRBJ2-5
v_call: TRBV2
clone_size: once
cdr3_aa: CASSRGLAGPQETQYF

j_call: TRBJ2-2
v_call: TRBV6-5
clone_size: NA
cdr3_aa: CASSSSGPRHGELFF

j_call: TRBJ2-2
v_call: TRBV5-1
clone_size: NA
cdr3_aa: CASSPLGNTGELFF

j_call: TRBJ1-1
v_call: TRBV11-2
clone_size: NA
cdr3_aa: CASSAILRGTEAFF

j_call: TRBJ1-2
v_call: TRBV7-6
clone_size: NA
cdr3_aa: CASSLAAGGPTNYGYTF

j_call: TRBJ2-7
v_call: TRBV7-9
clone_size: NA
cdr3_aa: CASSFSYEQYF

j_call: TRBJ1-1
v_call: TRBV5-1
clone_size: NA
cdr3_aa: CASSAPGGGAGNTEAFF

j_call: TRBJ1-1
v_call: TRBV18
clone_size: once
cdr3_aa: CASSPPGQGVLTEAFF

j_call: TRBJ2-3
v_call: TRBV12-3/TRBV12-4
clone_size: NA
cdr3_aa: CASIIWAEGTQYF

j_call: TRBJ1-1
v_call: TRBV10-1
clone_size: NA
cdr3_aa: CASSESIQGHAFF

j_call: TRBJ1-1
v_call: TRBV13
clone_size: NA
cdr3_aa: CASSSAGPMNTEAFF

j_call: TRBJ2-5
v_call: TRBV9
clone_size: NA
cdr3_aa: CASSVGTSAWESETQYF

j_call: TRBJ1-5
v_call: TRBV19
clone_size: NA
cdr3_aa: CASATFSNQPQHF

j_call: TRBJ2-2
v_call: TRBV25-1
clone_size: NA
cdr3_aa: CASSANRAVNTGELFF

j_call: TRBJ2-2
v_call: TRBV5-6
clone_size: NA
cdr3_aa: CASSLLQRNTGELFF

j_call: TRBJ2-7
v_call: TRBV6-5
clone_size: NA
cdr3_aa: CASSYQGAGKGYEQYF

j_call: TRBJ2-3
v_call: TRBV7-8
clone_size: NA
cdr3_aa: CASSLLRARSSTDTQYF

j_call: TRBJ1-1
v_call: TRBV18
clone_size: once
cdr3_aa: CASSPLTVNTEAFF

j_call: TRBJ1-5
v_call: TRBV12-3/TRBV12-4
clone_size: NA
cdr3_aa: CASSFANQPQHF

j_call: TRBJ1-1
v_call: TRBV12-5
clone_size: few
cdr3_aa: CASGLARTRNTEAFF

j_call: TRBJ1-2
v_call: TRBV3-1/TRBV3-2
clone_size: NA
cdr3_aa: CASSQDIGERYGYTF